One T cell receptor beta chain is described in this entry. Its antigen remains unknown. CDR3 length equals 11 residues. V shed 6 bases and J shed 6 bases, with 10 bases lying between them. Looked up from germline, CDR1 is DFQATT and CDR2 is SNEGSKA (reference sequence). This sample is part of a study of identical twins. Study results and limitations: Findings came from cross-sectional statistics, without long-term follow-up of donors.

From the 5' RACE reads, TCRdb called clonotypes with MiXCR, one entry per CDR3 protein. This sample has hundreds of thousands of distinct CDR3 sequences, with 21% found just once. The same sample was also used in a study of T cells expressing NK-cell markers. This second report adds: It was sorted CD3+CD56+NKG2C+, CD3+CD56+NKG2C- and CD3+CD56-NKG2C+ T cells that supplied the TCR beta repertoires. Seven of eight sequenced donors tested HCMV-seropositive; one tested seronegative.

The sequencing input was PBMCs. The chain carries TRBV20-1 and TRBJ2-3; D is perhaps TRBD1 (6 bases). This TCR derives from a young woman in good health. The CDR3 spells CSAYQGDTQYF. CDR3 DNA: TGCAGTGCGTATCAGGGGGATACGCAGTATTTT.